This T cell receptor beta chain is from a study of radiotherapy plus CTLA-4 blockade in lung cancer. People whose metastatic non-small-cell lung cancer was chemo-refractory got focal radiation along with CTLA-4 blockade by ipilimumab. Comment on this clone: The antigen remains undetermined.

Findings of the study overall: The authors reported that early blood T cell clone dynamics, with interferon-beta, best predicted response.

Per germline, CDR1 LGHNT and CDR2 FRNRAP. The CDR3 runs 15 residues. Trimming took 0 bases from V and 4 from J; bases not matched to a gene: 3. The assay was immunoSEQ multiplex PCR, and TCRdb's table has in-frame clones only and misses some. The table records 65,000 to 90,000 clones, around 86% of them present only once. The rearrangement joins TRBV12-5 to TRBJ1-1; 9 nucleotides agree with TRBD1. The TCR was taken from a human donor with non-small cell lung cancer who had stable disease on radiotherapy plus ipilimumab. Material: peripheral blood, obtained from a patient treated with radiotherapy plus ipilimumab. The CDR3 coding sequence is TGTGCTAGTGGTTTGGTGACAGGGGGTAGCACTGAAGCTTTCTTT. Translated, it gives CASGLVTGGSTEAFF.